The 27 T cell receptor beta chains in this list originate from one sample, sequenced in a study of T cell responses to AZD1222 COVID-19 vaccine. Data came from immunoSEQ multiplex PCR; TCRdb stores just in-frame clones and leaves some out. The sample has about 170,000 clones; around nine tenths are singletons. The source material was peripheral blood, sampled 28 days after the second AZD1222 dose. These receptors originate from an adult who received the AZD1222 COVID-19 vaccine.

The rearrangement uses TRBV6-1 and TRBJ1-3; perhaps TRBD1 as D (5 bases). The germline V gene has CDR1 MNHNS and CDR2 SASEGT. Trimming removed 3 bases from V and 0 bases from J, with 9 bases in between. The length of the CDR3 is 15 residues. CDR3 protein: CASSDGTGSGNTIYF. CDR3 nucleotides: TGTGCCAGCAGTGATGGGACGGGCTCTGGAAACACCATATATTTT.

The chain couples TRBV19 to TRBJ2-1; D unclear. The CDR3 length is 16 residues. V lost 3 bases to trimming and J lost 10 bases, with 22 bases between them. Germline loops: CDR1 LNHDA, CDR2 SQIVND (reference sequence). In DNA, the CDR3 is TGTGCCAGTAGTATCGCGTCCCTACACCGAGCAGGCGAGCAGTTCTTC. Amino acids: CASSIASLHRAGEQFF.

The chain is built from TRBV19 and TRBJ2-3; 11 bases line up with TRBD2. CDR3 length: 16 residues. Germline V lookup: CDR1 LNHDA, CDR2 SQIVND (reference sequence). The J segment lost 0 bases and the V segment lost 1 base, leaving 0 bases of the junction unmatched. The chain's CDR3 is CASSIGLAGSTDTQYF. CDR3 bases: TGTGCCAGTAGTATAGGACTAGCGGGGAGCACAGATACGCAGTATTTT.

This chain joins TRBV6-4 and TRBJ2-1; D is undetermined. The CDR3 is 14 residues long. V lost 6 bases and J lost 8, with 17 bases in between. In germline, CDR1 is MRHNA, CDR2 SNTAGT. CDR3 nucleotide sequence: TGTGCCAGCAGCGCTCTGGGTAGTGGGGATGAGCAGTTCTTC. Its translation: CASSALGSGDEQFF.

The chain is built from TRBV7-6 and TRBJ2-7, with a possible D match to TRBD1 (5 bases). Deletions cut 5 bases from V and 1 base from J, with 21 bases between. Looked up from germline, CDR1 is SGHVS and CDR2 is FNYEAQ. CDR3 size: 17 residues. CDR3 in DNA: TGTGCCAGCAGCCCGACCTACAACAGGCACCCTTCCTACGAGCAGTACTTC. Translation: CASSPTYNRHPSYEQYF. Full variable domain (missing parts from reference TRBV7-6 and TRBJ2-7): GAGVSQSPRYKVTKRGQDVALRCDPISGHVSLYWYRQALGQGPEFLTYFNYEAQQDKSGLPNDRFSAERPEGSISTLTIQRTEQRDSAMYRCASSPTYNRHPSYEQYFGPGTRLTVT.

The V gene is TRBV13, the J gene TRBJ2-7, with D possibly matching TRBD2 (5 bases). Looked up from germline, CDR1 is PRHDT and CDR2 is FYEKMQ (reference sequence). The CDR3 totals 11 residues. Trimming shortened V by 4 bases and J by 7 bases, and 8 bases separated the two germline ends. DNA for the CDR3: TGTGCCAGCAGCTCCTCGGGGGAGCAGTACTTC. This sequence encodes CASSSSGEQYF.

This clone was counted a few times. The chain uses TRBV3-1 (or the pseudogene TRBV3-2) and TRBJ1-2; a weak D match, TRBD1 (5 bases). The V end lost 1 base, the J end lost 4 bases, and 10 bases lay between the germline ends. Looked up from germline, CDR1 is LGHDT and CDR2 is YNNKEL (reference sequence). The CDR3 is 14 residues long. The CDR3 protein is CASSQGGQGYGYTF. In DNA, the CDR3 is TGTGCCAGCAGCCAAGGTGGGCAGGGCTATGGCTACACCTTC.

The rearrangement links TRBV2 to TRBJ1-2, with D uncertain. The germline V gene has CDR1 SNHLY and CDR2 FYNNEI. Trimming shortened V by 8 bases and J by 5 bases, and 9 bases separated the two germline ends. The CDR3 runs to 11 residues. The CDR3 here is CASGQEYGYTF. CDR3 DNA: TGTGCCAGCGGGCAGGAGTATGGCTACACCTTC. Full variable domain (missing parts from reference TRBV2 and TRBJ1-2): EPEVTQTPSHQVTQMGQEVILRCVPISNHLYFYWYRQILGQKVEFLVSFYNNEISEKSEIFDDQFSVERPDGSNFTLKIRSTKLEDSAMYFCASGQEYGYTFGSGTRLTVV.

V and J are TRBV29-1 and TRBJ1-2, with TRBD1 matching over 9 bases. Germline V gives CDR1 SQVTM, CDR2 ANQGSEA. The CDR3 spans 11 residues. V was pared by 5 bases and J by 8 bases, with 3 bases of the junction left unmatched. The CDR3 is CSVYRGLGYTF. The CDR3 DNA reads TGCAGCGTTTACAGGGGGCTCGGCTACACCTTC.

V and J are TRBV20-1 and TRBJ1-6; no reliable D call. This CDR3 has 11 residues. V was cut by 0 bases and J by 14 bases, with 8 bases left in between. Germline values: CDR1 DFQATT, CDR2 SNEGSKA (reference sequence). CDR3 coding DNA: TGCAGTGCTAGAGAGCCGACCTCCCTCCACTTT. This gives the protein CSAREPTSLHF.

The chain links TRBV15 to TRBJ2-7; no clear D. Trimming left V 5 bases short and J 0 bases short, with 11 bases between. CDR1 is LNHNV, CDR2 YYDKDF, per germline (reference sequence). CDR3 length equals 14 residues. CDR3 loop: CATSRTASSYEQYF. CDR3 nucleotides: TGTGCCACCAGCCGGACGGCGAGCTCCTACGAGCAGTACTTC.

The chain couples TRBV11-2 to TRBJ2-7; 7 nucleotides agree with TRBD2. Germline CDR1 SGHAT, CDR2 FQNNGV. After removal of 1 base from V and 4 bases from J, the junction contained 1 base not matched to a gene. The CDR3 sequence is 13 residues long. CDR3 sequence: CASSLVGGYEQYF. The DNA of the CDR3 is TGTGCCAGCAGCTTAGTGGGGGGGTACGAGCAGTACTTC.

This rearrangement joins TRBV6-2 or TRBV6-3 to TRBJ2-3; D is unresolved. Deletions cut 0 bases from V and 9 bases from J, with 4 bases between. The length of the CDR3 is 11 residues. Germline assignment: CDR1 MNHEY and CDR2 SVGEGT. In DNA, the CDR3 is TGTGCCAGCAGTTACTCGTACACGCAGTATTTT. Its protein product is CASSYSYTQYF.

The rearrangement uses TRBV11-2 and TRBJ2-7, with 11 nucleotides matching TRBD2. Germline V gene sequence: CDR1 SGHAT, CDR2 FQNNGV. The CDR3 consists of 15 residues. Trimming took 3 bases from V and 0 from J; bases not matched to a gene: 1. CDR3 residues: CASSLTSGASYEQYF. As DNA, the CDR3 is TGTGCCAGCAGCTTGACTAGCGGGGCCTCCTACGAGCAGTACTTC.

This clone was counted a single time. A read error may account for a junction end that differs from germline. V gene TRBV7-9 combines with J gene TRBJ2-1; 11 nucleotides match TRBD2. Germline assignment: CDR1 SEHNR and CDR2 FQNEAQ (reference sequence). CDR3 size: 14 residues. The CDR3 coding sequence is TGTGCCAGCAGCCTAGCGGGGGGTAGCGATGAGCAGTTCTTC. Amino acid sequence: CASSLAGGSDEQFF.

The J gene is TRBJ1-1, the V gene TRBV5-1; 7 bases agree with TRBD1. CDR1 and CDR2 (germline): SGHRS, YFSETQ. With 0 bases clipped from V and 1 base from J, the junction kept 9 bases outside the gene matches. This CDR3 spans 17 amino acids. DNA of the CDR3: TGCGCCAGCAGCTTGGAACCCCACAGGGGCTGGAACACTGAAGCTTTCTTT. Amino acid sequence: CASSLEPHRGWNTEAFF.

For the CDR3, the DNA is TGTGCCAGCTCAGGGGACTACGCCTACGAGCAGTACTTC. Translating it yields CASSGDYAYEQYF. The chain is built from TRBV18 and TRBJ2-7, with 7 positions matching TRBD2. The CDR3 is 13 amino acids. J lost 2 bases, V lost 5 bases, and 3 bases had no gene match. CDR1 and CDR2 (germline): KGHSH, LQKENI.

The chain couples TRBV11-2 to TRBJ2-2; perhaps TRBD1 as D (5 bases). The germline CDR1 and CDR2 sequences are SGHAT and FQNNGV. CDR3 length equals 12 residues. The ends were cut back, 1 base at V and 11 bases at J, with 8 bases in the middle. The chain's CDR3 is CASSLGQIELFF. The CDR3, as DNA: TGTGCCAGCAGCTTAGGACAGATAGAGCTGTTTTTT.

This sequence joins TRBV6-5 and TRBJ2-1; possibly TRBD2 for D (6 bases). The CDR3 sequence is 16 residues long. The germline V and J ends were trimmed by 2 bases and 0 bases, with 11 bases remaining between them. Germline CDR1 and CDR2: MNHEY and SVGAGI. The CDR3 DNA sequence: TGTGCCAGCAGTTACGTCAGCGGGCCCTCCTACAATGAGCAGTTCTTC. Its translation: CASSYVSGPSYNEQFF.

The CDR3 DNA sequence: TGTGCCAGTAGCGTCAGGGATTCACCCCTCCACTTT. Protein: CASSVRDSPLHF. This chain uses TRBV19 with TRBJ1-6, with a tentative D call TRBD1 (5 bases). The CDR3 runs 12 residues. Trimming stripped 6 bases from V and 8 bases from J, with 8 bases between. Germline assignment: CDR1 LNHDA and CDR2 SQIVND (reference sequence).

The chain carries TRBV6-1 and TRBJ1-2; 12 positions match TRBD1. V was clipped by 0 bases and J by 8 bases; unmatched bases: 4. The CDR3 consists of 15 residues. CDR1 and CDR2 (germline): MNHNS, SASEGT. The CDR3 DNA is TGTGCCAGCAGTGAAGCGGGACAGGGGGCAGGAGGCTACACCTTC. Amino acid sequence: CASSEAGQGAGGYTF.

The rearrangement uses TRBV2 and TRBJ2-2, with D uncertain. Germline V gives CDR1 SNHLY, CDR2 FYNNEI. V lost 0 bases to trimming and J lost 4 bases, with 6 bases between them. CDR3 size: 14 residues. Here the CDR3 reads CASSEALPTGELFF. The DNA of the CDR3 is TGTGCCAGCAGTGAAGCGCTTCCCACCGGGGAGCTGTTTTTT. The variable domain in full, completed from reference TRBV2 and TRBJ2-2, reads EPEVTQTPSHQVTQMGQEVILRCVPISNHLYFYWYRQILGQKVEFLVSFYNNEISEKSEIFDDQFSVERPDGSNFTLKIRSTKLEDSAMYFCASSEALPTGELFFGEGSRLTVL.

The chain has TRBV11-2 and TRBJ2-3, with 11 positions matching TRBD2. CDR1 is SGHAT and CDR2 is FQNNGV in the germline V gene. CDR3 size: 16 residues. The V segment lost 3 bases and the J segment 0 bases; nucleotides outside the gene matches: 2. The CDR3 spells CASSFLAGGSTDTQYF. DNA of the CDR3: TGTGCCAGCAGCTTCCTAGCGGGGGGAAGCACAGATACGCAGTATTTT.

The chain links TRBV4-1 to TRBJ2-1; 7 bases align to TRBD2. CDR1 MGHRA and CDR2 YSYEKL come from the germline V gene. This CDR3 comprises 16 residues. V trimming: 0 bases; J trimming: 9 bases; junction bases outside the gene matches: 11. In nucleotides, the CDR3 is TGCGCCAGCAGCCAAGATCTAGGCGGGAGCCACGGTGAGCAGTTCTTC. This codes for CASSQDLGGSHGEQFF.

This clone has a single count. The CDR3 loop is CASSAGTGVYNEQFF. CDR3 DNA sequence: TGTGCCAGCAGCGCCGGGACAGGGGTCTACAATGAGCAGTTCTTC. The V and J genes are TRBV9 and TRBJ2-1; 10 nucleotides line up with TRBD1. The CDR3 runs to 15 residues. With V trimmed by 3 bases and J by 3 bases, 3 bases remained unmatched. Germline CDR1 reads SGDLS; CDR2 reads YYNGEE.

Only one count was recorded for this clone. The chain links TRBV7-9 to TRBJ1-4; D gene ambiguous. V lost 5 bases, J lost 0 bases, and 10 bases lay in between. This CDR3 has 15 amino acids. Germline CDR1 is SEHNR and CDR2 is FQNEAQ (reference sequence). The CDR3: CASSENSATNEKLFF. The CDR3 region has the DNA TGTGCCAGCAGCGAAAACAGCGCAACTAATGAAAAACTGTTTTTT.

CDR3: CASSQGQGTTDTQYF. The CDR3 bases are TGTGCCAGCAGCCAAGGACAGGGGACCACAGATACGCAGTATTTT. The rearrangement links TRBV3-1 (or the pseudogene TRBV3-2) to TRBJ2-3; 8 nucleotides match TRBD1. CDR3 length: 15 amino acids. Trimming cost V 1 base and J 2 bases; bases outside gene matches: 2. Germline lookup yields CDR1 LGHDT and CDR2 YNNKEL (reference sequence).